This is a list of T cell receptor beta chains from one sample in a study of blood T cell repertoires in COVID-19. Generated by immunoSEQ multiplex PCR, the TCRdb table keeps only in-frame clones and is missing some. The table lists 130,000 or so clones, about 88% of them singletons. The sequencing sample was made of peripheral blood. All receptors come from a woman of 80 years or more with acute or convalescent COVID-19. CDR3s include the opening cysteine and the closing phenylalanine or tryptophan. The D gene is left open where the match is weak. The size entry is marked missing in some rows and otherwise reads once, few, many or a size class.

j_call cdr3_length clone_size d_call v_call cdr3_nt cdr3_aa
TRBJ2-3 14 . . TRBV19 TGTGCCAGTAGTTGGGGGGTGGGGACAGATACGCAGTATTTT CASSWGVGTDTQYF
TRBJ1-3 16 few . TRBV27 TGTGCCAGCAGTCCAACCCCGGGCAGGGTGAGAAACACCATATATTTT CASSPTPGRVRNTIYF
TRBJ1-1 16 . . TRBV5-5 TGTGCCAGCAGCCTTGGGCCAGACAGGTCGAACACTGAAGCTTTCTTT CASSLGPDRSNTEAFF
TRBJ2-7 15 . TRBD1 TRBV5-6 TGTGCCAGCAGCTTGTTTACAGGGGGCTTTTACGAGCAGTACTTC CASSLFTGGFYEQYF
TRBJ2-5 15 . TRBD2 TRBV7-2 TGTGCCAGCAGCTTAGGTGGGGGGGTTCAAGAGACCCAGTACTTC CASSLGGGVQETQYF
TRBJ1-6 16 . . TRBV7-2 TGTGCCAGCAGCTTAGAGGCCAGGGTGGATAATTCACCCCTCCACTTT CASSLEARVDNSPLHF
TRBJ2-1 13 once . TRBV5-1 TGCGCCAGCAGCTTGGACGGGATCGGTGAGCAGTTCTTC CASSLDGIGEQFF
TRBJ1-1 13 . TRBD1 TRBV6-5 TGTGCCAGCGACTGGACAGGGAACACTGAAGCTTTCTTT CASDWTGNTEAFF
TRBJ1-4 15 . TRBD1 TRBV6-5 TGTGCCAGCAGTTACCTGGACAGGGGGCGCGTAAAACTGTTTTTT CASSYLDRGRVKLFF
TRBJ1-2 14 . TRBD1 TRBV27 TGTGCCAGCAGTTTGGGCGGGACAGGAGGTGGCTACACCTTC CASSLGGTGGGYTF
TRBJ2-7 14 . . TRBV25-1 TGTGCCAGCAGTGCCTTTGGAGGGCGCTACGAGCAGTACTTC CASSAFGGRYEQYF
TRBJ2-1 16 once TRBD2 TRBV11-2 TGTGCCAGCAGCTTAGAGGGACTAGCAGGGACCAATGAGCAGTTCTTC CASSLEGLAGTNEQFF
TRBJ2-7 14 . . TRBV6-1 TGTGCCAGCAGTGAATTGAAGGGGCCCTACGAGCAGTACTTC CASSELKGPYEQYF
TRBJ2-1 15 . TRBD2 TRBV5-8 TGTGCCAGCAGCTTGGCTAGCGGGAGAAGAAATGAGCAGTTCTTC CASSLASGRRNEQFF
TRBJ2-2 15 . TRBD1 TRBV7-8 TGTGCCAGCAGCACTACAGGGGTTGGCACCGGGGAGCTGTTTTTT CASSTTGVGTGELFF
TRBJ1-2 13 . . TRBV6-5 TGTGCCAGCCTCGGAGGGGATGCCTATGGCTACACCTTC CASLGGDAYGYTF
TRBJ2-5 15 once TRBD2 TRBV5-4 TGTGCCAGCAGCTGGCGGACTAGCGGACAAGAGACCCAGTACTTC CASSWRTSGQETQYF
TRBJ2-3 17 . TRBD2 TRBV4-1 TGCGCCAGCAGCCATGCCGCCGGGACTAGAACCCCAGATACGCAGTATTTT CASSHAAGTRTPDTQYF
TRBJ1-4 14 . . TRBV6-5 . CASRRQEIMKNCFF
TRBJ1-4 14 . TRBD1 TRBV19 TGTGCCAGTAGTTCCCGGGACAGTAATGAAAAACTGTTTTTT CASSSRDSNEKLFF
TRBJ1-1 15 . . TRBV7-2 TGTGCCAGCAGCTTAGCGGCAGGGGCGAACACTGAAGCTTTCTTT CASSLAAGANTEAFF
TRBJ2-1 21 . TRBD2 TRBV9 TGTGCCAGCAGCGCACACTCGTGGGGGGGGACTAGCGGGACTGTAGACGGTGAGCAGTTCTTC CASSAHSWGGTSGTVDGEQFF
TRBJ2-5 13 . . TRBV12-3/TRBV12-4 TGTGCCAGCAGTTTCGAGCGGCAAGAGACCCAGTACTTC CASSFERQETQYF
TRBJ1-1 14 few . TRBV6-2/TRBV6-3 TGTGCCAGCAGTTCTGCGGTTCTTTCACCTGAAGCTTTCTTT CASSSAVLSPEAFF
TRBJ1-2 16 . . TRBV5-1 TGCGCCAGCAGCTTGGTTACGGCGGAATTTAACTATGGCTACACCTTC CASSLVTAEFNYGYTF
TRBJ1-1 14 . . TRBV5-5 TGTGCCAGCAGCTTGGTGGTGGGGGGCACTGAAGCTTTCTTT CASSLVVGGTEAFF
TRBJ2-7 19 once . TRBV4-3 TGCGCCAGCAGCCAAGCCCCTGAGTCCCCGGATGGCGGTTCCTACGAGCAGTACTTC CASSQAPESPDGGSYEQYF
TRBJ1-4 17 . TRBD1 TRBV2 TGTGCCAGCACCCCCTGGGACAGGTACTTGTCGGCCGAAAAACTGTTTTTT CASTPWDRYLSAEKLFF
TRBJ1-1 16 many TRBD1 TRBV7-9 TGTGCCAGCAGCACCCAGATGGGACAGGGGAACACTGAAGCTTTCTTT CASSTQMGQGNTEAFF
TRBJ1-6 12 . . TRBV5-4 TGTGCCAGCAGCTTGAGGGGCGCACCCCTCCACTTT CASSLRGAPLHF
TRBJ1-3 14 . . TRBV7-2 TGTGCCAGCAGCCCTATAAACTCTGGAAACACCATATATTTT CASSPINSGNTIYF
TRBJ1-2 13 . TRBD1 TRBV12-3/TRBV12-4 TGTGCCAGCAGCCAGGGGGCGAATAATGGCTACACCTTC CASSQGANNGYTF
TRBJ2-5 13 . . TRBV4-1 TGCGCCAGCAGCCGTACAGGGTTAGGGACCCAGTACTTC CASSRTGLGTQYF
TRBJ1-2 13 . . TRBV9 TGTGCCAGCAGCGTAGGCGGAGGATATGGCTACACCTTC CASSVGGGYGYTF